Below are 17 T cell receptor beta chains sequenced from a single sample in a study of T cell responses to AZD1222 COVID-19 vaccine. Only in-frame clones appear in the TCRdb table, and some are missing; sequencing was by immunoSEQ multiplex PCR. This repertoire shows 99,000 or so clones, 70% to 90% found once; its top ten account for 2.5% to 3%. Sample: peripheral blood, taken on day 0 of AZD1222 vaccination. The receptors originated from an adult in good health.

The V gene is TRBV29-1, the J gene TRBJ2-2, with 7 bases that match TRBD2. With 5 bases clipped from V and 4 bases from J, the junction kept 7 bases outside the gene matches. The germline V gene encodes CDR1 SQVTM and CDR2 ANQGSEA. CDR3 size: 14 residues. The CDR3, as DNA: TGCAGCGTTCATCTAGCGGAAAGCACCGGGGAGCTGTTTTTT. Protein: CSVHLAESTGELFF.

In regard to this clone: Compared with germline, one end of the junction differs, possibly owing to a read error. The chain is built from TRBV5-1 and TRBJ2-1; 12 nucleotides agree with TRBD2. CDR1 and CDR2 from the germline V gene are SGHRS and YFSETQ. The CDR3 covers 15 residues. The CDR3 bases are TGTGCCAGCAGCCCTAGACTAGCGGGAGTCAATGAGCAGTTCTTC. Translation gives CASSPRLAGVNEQFF. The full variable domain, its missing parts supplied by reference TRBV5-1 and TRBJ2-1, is KAGVTQTPRYLIKTRGQQVTLSCSPISGHRSVSWYQQTPGQGLQFLFEYFSETQRNKGNFPGRFSGRQFSNSRSEMNVSTLELGDSALYLCASSPRLAGVNEQFFGPGTRLTVL.

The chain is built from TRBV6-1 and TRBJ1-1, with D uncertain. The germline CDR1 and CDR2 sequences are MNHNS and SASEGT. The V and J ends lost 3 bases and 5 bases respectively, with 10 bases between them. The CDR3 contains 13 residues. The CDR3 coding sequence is TGTGCCAGCAGTGAGTGGGGTCAGACTGAAGCTTTCTTT. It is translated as CASSEWGQTEAFF.

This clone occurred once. CDR3 protein: CASSPLQGYEKLFF. The CDR3 DNA reads TGTGCCAGCTCCCCCCTTCAGGGGTATGAAAAACTGTTTTTT. J is TRBJ1-4 and V is TRBV18; perhaps TRBD1 as D (6 bases). The CDR3 totals 14 residues. Trimming pared 6 bases from V and 6 bases from J, leaving 14 bases between. The germline V gene encodes CDR1 KGHSH and CDR2 LQKENI. The full variable domain, its missing parts supplied by reference TRBV18 and TRBJ1-4, is NAGVMQNPRHLVRRRGQEARLRCSPMKGHSHVYWYRQLPEEGLKFMVYLQKENIIDESGMPKERFSAEFPKEGPSILRIQQVVRGDSAAYFCASSPLQGYEKLFFGSGTQLSVL.

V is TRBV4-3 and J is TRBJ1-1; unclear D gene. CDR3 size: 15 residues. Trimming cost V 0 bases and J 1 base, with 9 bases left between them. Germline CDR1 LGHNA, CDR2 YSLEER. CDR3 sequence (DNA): TGCGCCAGCAGCCAAGAGGTAGGACCGAACACTGAAGCTTTCTTT. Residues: CASSQEVGPNTEAFF.

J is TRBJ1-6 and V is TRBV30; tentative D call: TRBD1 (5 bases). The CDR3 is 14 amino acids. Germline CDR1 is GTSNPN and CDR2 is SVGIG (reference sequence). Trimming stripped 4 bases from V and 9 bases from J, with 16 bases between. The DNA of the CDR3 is TGTGCCTGGAAGCCGGGGCCACGAACTTCACCCCTCCACTTT. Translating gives CAWKPGPRTSPLHF.

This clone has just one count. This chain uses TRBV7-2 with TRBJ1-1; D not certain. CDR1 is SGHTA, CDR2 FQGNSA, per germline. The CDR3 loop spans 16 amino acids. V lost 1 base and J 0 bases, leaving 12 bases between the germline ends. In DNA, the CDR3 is TGTGCCAGCAGCTTAGGAATCGGCAGATTGAACACTGAAGCTTTCTTT. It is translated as CASSLGIGRLNTEAFF.

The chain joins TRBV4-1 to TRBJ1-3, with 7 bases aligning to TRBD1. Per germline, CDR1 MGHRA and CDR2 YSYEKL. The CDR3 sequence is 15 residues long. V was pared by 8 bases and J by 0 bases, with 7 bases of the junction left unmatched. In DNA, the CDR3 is TGCGCCAGCGAACAGACAGGGATCTCTGGAAACACCATATATTTT. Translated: CASEQTGISGNTIYF.

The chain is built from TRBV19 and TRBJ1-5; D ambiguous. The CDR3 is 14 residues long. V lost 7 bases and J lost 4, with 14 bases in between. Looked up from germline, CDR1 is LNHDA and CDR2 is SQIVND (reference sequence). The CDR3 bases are TGTGCCAGTAAGGTAAGGCACCTTAATCAGCCCCAGCATTTT. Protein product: CASKVRHLNQPQHF.

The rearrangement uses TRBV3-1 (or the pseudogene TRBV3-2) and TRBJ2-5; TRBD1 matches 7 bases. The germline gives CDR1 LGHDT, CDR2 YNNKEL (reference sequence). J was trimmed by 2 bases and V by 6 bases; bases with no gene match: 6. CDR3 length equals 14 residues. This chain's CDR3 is CASSRTGEQETQYF. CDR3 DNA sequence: TGTGCCAGCAGTCGAACAGGGGAACAAGAGACCCAGTACTTC.

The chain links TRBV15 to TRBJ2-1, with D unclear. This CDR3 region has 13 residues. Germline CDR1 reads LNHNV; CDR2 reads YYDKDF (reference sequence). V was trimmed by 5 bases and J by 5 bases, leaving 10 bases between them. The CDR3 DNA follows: TGTGCCACCAGCCCCAGGCCGGACAATGAGCAGTTCTTC. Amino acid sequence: CATSPRPDNEQFF.

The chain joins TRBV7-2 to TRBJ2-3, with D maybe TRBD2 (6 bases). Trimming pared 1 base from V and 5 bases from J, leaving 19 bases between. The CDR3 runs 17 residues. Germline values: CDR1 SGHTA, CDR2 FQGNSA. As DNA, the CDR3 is TGTGCCAGCAGCTTAGTGTCCGGGAGAGGGTTTGAAGATACGCAGTATTTT. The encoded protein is CASSLVSGRGFEDTQYF.

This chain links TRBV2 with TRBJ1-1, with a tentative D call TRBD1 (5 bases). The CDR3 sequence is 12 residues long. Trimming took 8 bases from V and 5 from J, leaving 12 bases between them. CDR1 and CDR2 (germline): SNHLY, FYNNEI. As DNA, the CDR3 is TGTGCCAGCGCCGACAGCTATACTGAAGCTTTCTTT. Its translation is CASADSYTEAFF.

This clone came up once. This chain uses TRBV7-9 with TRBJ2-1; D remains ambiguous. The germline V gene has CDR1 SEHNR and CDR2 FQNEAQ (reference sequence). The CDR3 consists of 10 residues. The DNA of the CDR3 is TGTGCGTGGGGTTACAATGAGCAGTTCTTC. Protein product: CAWGYNEQFF.

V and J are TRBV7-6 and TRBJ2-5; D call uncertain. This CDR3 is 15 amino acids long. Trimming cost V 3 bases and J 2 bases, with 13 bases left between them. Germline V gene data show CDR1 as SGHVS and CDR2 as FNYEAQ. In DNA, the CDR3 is TGTGCCAGCAGCTTGAGTCCAATGTTACAAGAGACCCAGTACTTC. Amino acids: CASSLSPMLQETQYF.

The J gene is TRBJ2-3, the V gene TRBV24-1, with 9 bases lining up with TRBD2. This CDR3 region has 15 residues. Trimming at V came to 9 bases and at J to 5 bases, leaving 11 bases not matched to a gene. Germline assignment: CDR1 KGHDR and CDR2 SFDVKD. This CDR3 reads CATSSGAGGRDTQYF. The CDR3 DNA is TGTGCCACCTCCTCCGGCGCGGGGGGGCGAGATACGCAGTATTTT.

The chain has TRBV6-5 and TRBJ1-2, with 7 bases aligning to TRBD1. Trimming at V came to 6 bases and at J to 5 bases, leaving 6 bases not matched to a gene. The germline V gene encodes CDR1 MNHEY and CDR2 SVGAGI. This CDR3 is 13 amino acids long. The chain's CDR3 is CASRPGQIYGYTF. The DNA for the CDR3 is TGTGCCAGCAGGCCGGGACAGATTTATGGCTACACCTTC.